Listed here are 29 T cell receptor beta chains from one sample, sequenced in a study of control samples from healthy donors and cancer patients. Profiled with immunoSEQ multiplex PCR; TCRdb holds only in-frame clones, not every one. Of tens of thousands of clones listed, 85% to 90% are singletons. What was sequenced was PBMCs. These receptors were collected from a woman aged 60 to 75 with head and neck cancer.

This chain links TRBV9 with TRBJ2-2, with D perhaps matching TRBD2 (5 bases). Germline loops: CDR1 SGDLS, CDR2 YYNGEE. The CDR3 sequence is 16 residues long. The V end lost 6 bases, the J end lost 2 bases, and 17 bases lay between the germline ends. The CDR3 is CASTPMGRGNTGELFF. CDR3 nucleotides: TGTGCCAGCACCCCCATGGGGAGAGGTAACACCGGGGAGCTGTTTTTT.

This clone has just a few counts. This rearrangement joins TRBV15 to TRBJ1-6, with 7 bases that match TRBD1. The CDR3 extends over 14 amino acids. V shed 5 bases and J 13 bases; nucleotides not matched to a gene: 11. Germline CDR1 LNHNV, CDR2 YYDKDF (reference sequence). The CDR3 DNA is TGTGCCACCAGCCCCGTACAGGGGAAGTCGCCCCTCCACTTT. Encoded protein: CATSPVQGKSPLHF.

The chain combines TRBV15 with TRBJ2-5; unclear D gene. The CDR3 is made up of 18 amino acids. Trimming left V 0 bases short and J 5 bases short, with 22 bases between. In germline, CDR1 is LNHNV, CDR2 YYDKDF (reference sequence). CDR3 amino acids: CATSRDFGTGVRYETQYF. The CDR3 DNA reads TGTGCCACCAGCAGAGATTTCGGTACGGGTGTCCGGTATGAGACCCAGTACTTC.

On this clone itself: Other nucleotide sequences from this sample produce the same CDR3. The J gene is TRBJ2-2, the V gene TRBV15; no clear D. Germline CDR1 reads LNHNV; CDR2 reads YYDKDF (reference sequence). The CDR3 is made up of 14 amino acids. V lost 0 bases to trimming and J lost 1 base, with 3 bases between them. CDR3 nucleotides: TGTGCCACCAGCAGAGATAAGAACACCGGGGAGCTGTTTTTT. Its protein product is CATSRDKNTGELFF.

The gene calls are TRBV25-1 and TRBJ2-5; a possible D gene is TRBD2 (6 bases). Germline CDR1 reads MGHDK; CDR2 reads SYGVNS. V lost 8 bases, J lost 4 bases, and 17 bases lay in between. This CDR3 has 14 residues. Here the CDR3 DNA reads TGTGCCAGCCGAGCGGGCATTATCGGAGAGACCCAGTACTTC. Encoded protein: CASRAGIIGETQYF.

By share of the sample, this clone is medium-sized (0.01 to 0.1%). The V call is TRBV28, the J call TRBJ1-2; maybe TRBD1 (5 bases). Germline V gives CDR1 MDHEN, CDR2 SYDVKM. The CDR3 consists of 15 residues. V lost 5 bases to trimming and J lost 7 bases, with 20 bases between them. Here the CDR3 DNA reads TGTGCCAGCAGTCGGGGGTCCTTAGGGTCACGTGGCTACACCTTC. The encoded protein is CASSRGSLGSRGYTF.

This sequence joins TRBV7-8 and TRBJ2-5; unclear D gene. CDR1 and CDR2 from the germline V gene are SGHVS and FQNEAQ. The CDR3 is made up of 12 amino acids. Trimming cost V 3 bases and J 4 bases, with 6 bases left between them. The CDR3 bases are TGTGCCAGCAGCTTTTCAGGAGAGACCCAGTACTTC. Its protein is CASSFSGETQYF.

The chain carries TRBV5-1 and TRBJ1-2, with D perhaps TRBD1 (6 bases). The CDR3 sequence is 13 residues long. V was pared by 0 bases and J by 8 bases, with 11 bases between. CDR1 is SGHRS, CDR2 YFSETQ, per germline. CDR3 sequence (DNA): TGCGCCAGCAGCTTGGGAGGGGGGAGCGGCTACACCTTC. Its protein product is CASSLGGGSGYTF.

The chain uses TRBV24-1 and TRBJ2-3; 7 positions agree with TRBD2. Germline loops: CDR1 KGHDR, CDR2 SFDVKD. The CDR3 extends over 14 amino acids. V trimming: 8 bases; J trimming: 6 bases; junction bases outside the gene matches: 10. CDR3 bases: TGTGCCACCACCGGAGGGAGGGCCTTTGATACGCAGTATTTT. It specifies CATTGGRAFDTQYF.

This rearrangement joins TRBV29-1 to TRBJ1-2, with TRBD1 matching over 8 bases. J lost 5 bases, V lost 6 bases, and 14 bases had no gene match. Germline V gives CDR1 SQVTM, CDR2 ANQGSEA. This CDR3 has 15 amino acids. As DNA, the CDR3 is TGCAGCGTGCAAAAACCCACCGGGACAGGTTATGGCTACACCTTC. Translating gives CSVQKPTGTGYGYTF.

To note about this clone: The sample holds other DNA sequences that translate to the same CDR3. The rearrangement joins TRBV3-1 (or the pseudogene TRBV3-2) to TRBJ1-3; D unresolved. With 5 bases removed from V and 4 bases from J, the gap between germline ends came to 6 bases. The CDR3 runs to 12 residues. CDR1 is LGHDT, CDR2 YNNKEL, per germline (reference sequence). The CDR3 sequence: CASSTSGNTIYF. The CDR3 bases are TGTGCCAGCAGCACATCCGGAAACACCATATATTTT.

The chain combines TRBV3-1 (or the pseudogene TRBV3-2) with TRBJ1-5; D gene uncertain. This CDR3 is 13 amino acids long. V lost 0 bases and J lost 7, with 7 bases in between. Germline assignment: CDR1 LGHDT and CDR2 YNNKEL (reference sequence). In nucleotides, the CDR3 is TGTGCCAGCAGCCAAGAAGGGCGACAGCCCCAGCATTTT. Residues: CASSQEGRQPQHF.

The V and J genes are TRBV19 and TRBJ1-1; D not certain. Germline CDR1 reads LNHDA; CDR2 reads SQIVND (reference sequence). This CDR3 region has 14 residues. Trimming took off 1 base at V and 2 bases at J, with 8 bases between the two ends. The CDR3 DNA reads TGTGCCAGTAGTATAGGGTGGGGAAACACTGAAGCTTTCTTT. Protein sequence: CASSIGWGNTEAFF.

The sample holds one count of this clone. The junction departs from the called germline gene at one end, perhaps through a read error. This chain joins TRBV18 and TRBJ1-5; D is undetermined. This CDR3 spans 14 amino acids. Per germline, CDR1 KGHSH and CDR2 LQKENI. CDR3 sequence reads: CASSPQNTNPPQHF. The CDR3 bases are TGTGCCAGCTCACCCCAGAATACCAATCCGCCCCAGCATTTT.

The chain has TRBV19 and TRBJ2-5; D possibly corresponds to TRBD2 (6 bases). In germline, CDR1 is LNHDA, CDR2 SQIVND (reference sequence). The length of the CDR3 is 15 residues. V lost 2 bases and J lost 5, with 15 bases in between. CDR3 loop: CASSIRWGLDETQYF. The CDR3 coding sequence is TGTGCCAGTAGTATACGTTGGGGACTGGATGAGACCCAGTACTTC.

This chain's CDR3 is CASSPSVSGRGYEQYF. The CDR3 DNA follows: TGTGCCAGCTCACCGAGTGTATCGGGGAGGGGCTACGAGCAGTACTTC. The J gene is TRBJ2-7, the V gene TRBV18; 7 bases align to TRBD2. CDR1 is KGHSH and CDR2 is LQKENI in the germline V gene. This CDR3 comprises 16 residues. V shed 3 bases, J shed 3 bases, and the junction held 11 bases outside the gene matches.

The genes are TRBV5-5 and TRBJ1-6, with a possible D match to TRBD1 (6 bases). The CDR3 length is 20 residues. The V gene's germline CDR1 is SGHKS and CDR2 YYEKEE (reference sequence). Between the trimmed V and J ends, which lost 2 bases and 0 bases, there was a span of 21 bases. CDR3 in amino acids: CASSFTDGTLKSSYNSPLHF. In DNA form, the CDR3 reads TGTGCCAGCAGCTTCACGGACGGGACACTAAAGAGCTCCTATAATTCACCCCTCCACTTT. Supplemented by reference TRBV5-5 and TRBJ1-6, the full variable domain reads DAGVTQSPTHLIKTRGQQVTLRCSPISGHKSVSWYQQVLGQGPQFIFQYYEKEERGRGNFPDRFSARQFPNYSSELNVNALLLGDSALYLCASSFTDGTLKSSYNSPLHFGNGTRLTVT.

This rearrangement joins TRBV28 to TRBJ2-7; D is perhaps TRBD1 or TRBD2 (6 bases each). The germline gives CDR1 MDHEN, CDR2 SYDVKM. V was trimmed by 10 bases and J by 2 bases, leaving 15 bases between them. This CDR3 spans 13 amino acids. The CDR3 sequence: CATEWGAAYEQYF. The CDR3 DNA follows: TGTGCCACTGAGTGGGGGGCAGCCTACGAGCAGTACTTC.

The CDR3 coding sequence is TGTGCCAGCTCACAGAACCCCCCAGGGATAAATAGCAATCAGCCCCAGCATTTT. It yields the protein CASSQNPPGINSNQPQHF. The J gene is TRBJ1-5, the V gene TRBV18; D possibly corresponds to TRBD1 (5 bases). V gave up 4 bases and J gave up 0 bases, with 19 bases separating them. CDR3 length equals 18 residues. CDR1 and CDR2 (germline): KGHSH, LQKENI.

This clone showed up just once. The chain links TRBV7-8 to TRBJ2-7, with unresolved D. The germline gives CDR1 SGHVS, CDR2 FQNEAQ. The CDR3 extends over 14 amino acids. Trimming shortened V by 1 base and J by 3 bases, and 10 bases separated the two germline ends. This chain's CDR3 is CASSLVGFSYEQYF. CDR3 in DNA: TGTGCCAGCAGCTTAGTGGGGTTTAGCTACGAGCAGTACTTC. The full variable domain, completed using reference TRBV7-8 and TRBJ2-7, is GAGVSQSPRYKVAKRGQDVALRCDPISGHVSLFWYQQALGQGPEFLTYFQNEAQLDKSGLPSDRFFAERPEGSVSTLKIQRTQQEDSAVYLCASSLVGFSYEQYFGPGTRLTVT.

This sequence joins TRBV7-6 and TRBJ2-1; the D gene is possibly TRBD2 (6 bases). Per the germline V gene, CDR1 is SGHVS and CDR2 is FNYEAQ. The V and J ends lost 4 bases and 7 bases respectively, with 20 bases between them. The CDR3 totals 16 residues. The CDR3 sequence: CASSSPLWGRGNEQFF. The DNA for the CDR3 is TGTGCCAGCAGCTCCCCCCTATGGGGACGGGGGAATGAGCAGTTCTTC.

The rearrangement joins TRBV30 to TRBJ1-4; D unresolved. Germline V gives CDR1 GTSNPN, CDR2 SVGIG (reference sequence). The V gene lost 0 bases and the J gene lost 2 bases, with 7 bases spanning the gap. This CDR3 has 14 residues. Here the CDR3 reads CAWSVIRTNEKLFF. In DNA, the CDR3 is TGTGCCTGGAGTGTGATTAGGACTAATGAAAAACTGTTTTTT. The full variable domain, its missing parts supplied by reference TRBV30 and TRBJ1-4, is SQTIHQWPATLVQPVGSPLSLECTVEGTSNPNLYWYRQAAGRGLQLLFYSVGIGQISSEVPQNLSASRPQDRQFILSSKKLLLSDSGFYLCAWSVIRTNEKLFFGSGTQLSVL.

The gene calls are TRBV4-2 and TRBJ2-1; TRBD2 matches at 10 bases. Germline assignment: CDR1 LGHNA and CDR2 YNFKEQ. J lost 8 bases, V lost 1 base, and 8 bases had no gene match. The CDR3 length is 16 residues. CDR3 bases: TGTGCCAGCAGCCAAGCCCAATCCGGGACTAGCGATGAGCAGTTCTTC. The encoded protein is CASSQAQSGTSDEQFF.

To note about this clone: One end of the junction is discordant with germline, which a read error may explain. In DNA form, the CDR3 reads TGTGCTAGCAGACGGAATCGGGACGTCCAAGAGACCCAGTACTTC. Residues: CASRRNRDVQETQYF. The V call is TRBV7-7, the J call TRBJ2-5, with D perhaps TRBD1 or TRBD2 (5 bases each). Germline V gene data show CDR1 as SSHAT and CDR2 as FNYEAQ (reference sequence). CDR3 length: 15 residues.

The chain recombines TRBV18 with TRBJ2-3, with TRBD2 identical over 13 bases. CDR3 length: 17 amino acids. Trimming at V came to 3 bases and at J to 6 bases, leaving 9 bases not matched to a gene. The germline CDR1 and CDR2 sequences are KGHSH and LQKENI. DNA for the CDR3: TGTGCCAGCTCACCCGGAGGACTAGCGGGAGCTCGGGATACGCAGTATTTT. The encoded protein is CASSPGGLAGARDTQYF.

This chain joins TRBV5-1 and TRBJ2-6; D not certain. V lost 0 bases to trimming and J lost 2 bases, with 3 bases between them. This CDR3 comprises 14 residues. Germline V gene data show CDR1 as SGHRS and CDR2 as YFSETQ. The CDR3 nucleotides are TGCGCCAGCAGCTTGGGGACTGGGGCCAACGTCCTGACTTTC. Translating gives CASSLGTGANVLTF.

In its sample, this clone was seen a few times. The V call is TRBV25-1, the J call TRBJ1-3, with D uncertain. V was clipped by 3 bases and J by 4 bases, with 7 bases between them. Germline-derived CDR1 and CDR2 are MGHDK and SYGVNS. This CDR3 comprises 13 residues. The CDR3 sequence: CASSDNTGNTIYF. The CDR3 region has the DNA TGTGCCAGCAGTGATAACACGGGAAACACCATATATTTT.

This CDR3 reads CASQQGHSGNTIYF. The CDR3 coding sequence is TGCGCCAGTCAACAGGGCCACTCTGGAAACACCATATATTTT. The V gene is TRBV5-1, the J gene TRBJ1-3; tentatively, D is TRBD1 (6 bases). Germline V gives CDR1 SGHRS, CDR2 YFSETQ. The CDR3 is made up of 14 amino acids. V lost 8 bases, J lost 0 bases, and 12 bases lay in between.

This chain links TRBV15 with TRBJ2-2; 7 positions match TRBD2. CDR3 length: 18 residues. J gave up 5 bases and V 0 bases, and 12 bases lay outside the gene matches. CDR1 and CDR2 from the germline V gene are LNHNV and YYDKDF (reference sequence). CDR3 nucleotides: TGTGCCACCAGCAGAGATAACTTGGCGGGAGTAGTTACCGGGGAGCTGTTTTTT. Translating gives CATSRDNLAGVVTGELFF.